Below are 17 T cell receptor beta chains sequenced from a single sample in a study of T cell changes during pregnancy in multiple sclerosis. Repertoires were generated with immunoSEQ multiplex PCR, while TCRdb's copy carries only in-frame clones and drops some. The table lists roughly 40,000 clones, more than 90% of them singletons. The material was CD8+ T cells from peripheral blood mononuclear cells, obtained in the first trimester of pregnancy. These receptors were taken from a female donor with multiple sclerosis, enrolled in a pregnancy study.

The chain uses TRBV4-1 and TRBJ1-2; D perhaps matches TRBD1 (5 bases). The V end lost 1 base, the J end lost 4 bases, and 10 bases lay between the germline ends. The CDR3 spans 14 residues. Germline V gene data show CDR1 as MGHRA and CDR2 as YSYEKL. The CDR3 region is CASSQVEGIYGYTF. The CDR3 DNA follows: TGCGCCAGCAGCCAAGTGGAGGGGATCTATGGCTACACCTTC.

This CDR3 reads CASLGQGGEKLFF. In nucleotides, the CDR3 is TGTGCCAGCCTCGGACAGGGTGGTGAAAAACTGTTTTTT. This chain joins TRBV7-8 and TRBJ1-4; 8 bases align to TRBD1. The CDR3 loop spans 13 amino acids. With 8 bases clipped from V and 7 bases from J, the junction kept 6 bases outside the gene matches. CDR1 is SGHVS and CDR2 is FQNEAQ in the germline V gene.

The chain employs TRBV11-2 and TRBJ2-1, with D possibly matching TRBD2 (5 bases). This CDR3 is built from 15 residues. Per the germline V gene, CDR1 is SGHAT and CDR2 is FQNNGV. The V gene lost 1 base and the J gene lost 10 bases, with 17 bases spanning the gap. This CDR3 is CASSLAAVLGSEQFF. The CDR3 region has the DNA TGTGCCAGCAGCTTAGCAGCGGTTTTGGGAAGCGAGCAGTTCTTC.

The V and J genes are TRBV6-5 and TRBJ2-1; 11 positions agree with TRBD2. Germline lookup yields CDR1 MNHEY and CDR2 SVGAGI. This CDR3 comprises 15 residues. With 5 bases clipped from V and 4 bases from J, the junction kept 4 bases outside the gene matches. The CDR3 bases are TGTGCCAGCAGTAATCTAGCGGGGGGTTACAATGAGCAGTTCTTC. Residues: CASSNLAGGYNEQFF.

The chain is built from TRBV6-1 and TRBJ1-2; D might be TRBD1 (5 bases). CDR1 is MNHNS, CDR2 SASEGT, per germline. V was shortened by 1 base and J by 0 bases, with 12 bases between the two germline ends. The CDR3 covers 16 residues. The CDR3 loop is CASSEEGQGTNYGYTF. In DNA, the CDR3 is TGTGCCAGCAGTGAAGAGGGTCAGGGTACTAACTATGGCTACACCTTC.

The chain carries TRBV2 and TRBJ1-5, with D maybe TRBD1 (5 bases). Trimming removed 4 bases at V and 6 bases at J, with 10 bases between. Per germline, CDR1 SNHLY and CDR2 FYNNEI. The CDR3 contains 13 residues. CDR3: CASSVWGGQPQHF. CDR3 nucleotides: TGTGCCAGCAGTGTCTGGGGGGGTCAGCCCCAGCATTTT.

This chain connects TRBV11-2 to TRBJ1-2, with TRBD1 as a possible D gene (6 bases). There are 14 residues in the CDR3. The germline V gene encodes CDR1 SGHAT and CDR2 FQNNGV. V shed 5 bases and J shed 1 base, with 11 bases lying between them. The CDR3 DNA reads TGTGCCAGCAGCCTACAGGGCGGTAACTATGGCTACACCTTC. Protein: CASSLQGGNYGYTF.

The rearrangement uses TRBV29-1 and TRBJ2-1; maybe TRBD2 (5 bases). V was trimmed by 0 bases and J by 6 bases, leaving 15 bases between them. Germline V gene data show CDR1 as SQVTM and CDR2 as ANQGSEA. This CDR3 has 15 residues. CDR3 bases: TGCAGCGTTGAAGAGATCTCTTCGGGAAGCAATGAGCAGTTCTTC. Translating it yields CSVEEISSGSNEQFF.

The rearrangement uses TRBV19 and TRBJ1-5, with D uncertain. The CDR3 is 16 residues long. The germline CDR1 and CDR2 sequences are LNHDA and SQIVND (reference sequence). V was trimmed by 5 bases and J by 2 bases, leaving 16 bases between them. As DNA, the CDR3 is TGTGCCAGTAGTGGAATCACGGGGTTGGGCAATCAGCCCCAGCATTTT. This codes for CASSGITGLGNQPQHF.

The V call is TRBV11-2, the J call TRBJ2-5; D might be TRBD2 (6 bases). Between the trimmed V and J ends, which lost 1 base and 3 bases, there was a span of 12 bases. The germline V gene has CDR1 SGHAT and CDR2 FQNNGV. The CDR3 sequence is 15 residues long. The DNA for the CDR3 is TGTGCCAGCAGCTTAGTTTTTAGCGGAAAAGAGACCCAGTACTTC. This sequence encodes CASSLVFSGKETQYF. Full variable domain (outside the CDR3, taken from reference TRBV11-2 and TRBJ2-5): EAGVAQSPRYKIIEKRQSVAFWCNPISGHATLYWYQQILGQGPKLLIQFQNNGVVDDSQLPKDRFSAERLKGVDSTLKIQPAKLEDSAVYLCASSLVFSGKETQYFGPGTRLLVL.

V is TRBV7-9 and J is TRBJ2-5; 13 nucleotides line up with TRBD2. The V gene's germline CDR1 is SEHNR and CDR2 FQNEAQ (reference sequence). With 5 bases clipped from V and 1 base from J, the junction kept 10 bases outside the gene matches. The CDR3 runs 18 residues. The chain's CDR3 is CASSPIRTSGSFQETQYF. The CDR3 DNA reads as TGTGCCAGCAGCCCAATTAGGACTAGCGGGAGTTTCCAAGAGACCCAGTACTTC.

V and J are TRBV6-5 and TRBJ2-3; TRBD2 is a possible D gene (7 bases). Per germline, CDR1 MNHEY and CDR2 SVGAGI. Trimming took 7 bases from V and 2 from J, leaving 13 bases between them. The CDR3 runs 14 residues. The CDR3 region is CASTHAGATDTQYF. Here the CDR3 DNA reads TGTGCCAGCACCCATGCGGGGGCCACAGATACGCAGTATTTT.

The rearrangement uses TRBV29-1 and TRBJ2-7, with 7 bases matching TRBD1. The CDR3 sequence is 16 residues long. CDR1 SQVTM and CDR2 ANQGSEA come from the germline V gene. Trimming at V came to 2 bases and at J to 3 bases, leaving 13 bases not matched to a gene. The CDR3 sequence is CSVERSQAGGDYEQYF. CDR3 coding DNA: TGCAGCGTTGAACGAAGCCAGGCAGGGGGTGACTACGAGCAGTACTTC.

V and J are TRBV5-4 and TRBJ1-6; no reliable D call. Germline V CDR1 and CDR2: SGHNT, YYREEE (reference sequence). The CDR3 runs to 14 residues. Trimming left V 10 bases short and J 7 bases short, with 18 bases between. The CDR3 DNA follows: TGTGCCGGGCGCTCGTGGTCCGTCAATTCACCCCTCCACTTT. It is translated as CAGRSWSVNSPLHF.

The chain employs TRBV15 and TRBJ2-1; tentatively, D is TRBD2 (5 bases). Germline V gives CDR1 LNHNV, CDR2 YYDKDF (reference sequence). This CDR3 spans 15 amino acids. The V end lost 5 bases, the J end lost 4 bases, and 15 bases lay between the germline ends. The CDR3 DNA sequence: TGTGCCACCAGCGGCAGGACGGTAGCGTACAATGAGCAGTTCTTC. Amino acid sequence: CATSGRTVAYNEQFF.

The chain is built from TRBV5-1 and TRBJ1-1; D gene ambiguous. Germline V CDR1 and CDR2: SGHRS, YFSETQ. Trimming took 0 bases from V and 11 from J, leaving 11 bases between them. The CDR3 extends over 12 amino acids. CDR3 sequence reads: CASSLGGVVAFF. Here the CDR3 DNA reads TGCGCCAGCAGCTTGGGAGGTGTGGTGGCTTTCTTT.

The CDR3 protein is CASSQDAGLQETQYF. CDR3 bases: TGTGCCAGCAGCCAAGACGCGGGTCTGCAAGAGACCCAGTACTTC. The chain combines TRBV14 with TRBJ2-5; TRBD2 might be the D (5 bases). Germline values: CDR1 SGHDN, CDR2 FVKESK. Trimming cost V 0 bases and J 2 bases, with 10 bases left between them. The CDR3 contains 15 residues.